The 23 T cell receptor beta chains reported below all come from one sample, sequenced in a study of spatial heterogeneity in lung cancer. As to time point: sample taken at primary tumor resection. The sequenced material consisted of unsorted whole RNA from tumor, nontumor lung or frozen PBMC. TCRdb itself ran the 5' RACE reads through MiXCR, one entry per CDR3 protein. The repertoire includes about 92,000 distinct CDR3 sequences, approximately 12% of them detected once, and just over 40% sits in the top ten. This material consisted of PBMCs, taken at surgery. These receptors were obtained from a male donor with early-stage non-small cell lung cancer.

The chain employs TRBV5-1 and TRBJ1-3; D is perhaps TRBD1 (5 bases). Germline loops: CDR1 SGHRS, CDR2 YFSETQ. V lost 3 bases and J lost 0, with 7 bases in between. The CDR3 spans 14 residues. CDR3 sequence reads: CASSSGTSGNTIYF. In nucleotides, the CDR3 is TGCGCCAGCAGCTCGGGGACCTCTGGAAACACCATATATTTT.

The rearrangement joins TRBV14 to TRBJ2-6; D may be TRBD2 (5 bases). The CDR3 runs 17 residues. Germline V gene sequence: CDR1 SGHDN, CDR2 FVKESK. V lost 0 bases and J lost 2, with 11 bases in between. Here the CDR3 DNA reads TGTGCCAGCAGCCAAGATCCGACGCGGGCTGGGGCCAACGTCCTGACTTTC. Its translation is CASSQDPTRAGANVLTF. Supplemented by reference TRBV14 and TRBJ2-6, the full variable domain reads EAGVTQFPSHSVIEKGQTVTLRCDPISGHDNLYWYRRVMGKEIKFLLHFVKESKQDESGMPNNRFLAERTGGTYSTLKVQPAELEDSGVYFCASSQDPTRAGANVLTFGAGSRLTVL.

This clonotype occurred a few times. The chain employs TRBV21-1 and TRBJ1-4; the tabulated D call, TRBD1, remains unverified against the DNA. TRBV21-1 is marked as a pseudogene. This CDR3 comprises 13 residues. The CDR3 DNA reads TGTGCCAGCAGCAAGGGGCGGCATGAAAAACTGTTTTTT. Translated, it gives CASSKGRHEKLFF.

The V gene is TRBV7-2, the J gene TRBJ1-1; D uncertain. This CDR3 region has 13 residues. V lost 3 bases to trimming and J lost 0 bases, with 5 bases between them. The germline V gene encodes CDR1 SGHTA and CDR2 FQGNSA. The CDR3 reads CASSFSVNTEAFF. CDR3 DNA: TGTGCCAGCAGCTTTTCGGTGAACACTGAAGCTTTCTTT.

The gene calls are TRBV7-8 and TRBJ2-4; 7 nucleotides match TRBD1. From germline, CDR1 is SGHVS and CDR2 FQNEAQ. After removal of 2 bases from V and 7 bases from J, the junction contained 20 bases not matched to a gene. The CDR3 spans 19 residues. CDR3 protein: CASSLKAKERQGLRNIQYF. In DNA form, the CDR3 reads TGTGCCAGCAGCTTAAAGGCGAAAGAACGACAGGGATTAAGGAACATTCAGTACTTC. The whole variable domain, remainder taken from reference TRBV7-8 and TRBJ2-4, is GAGVSQSPRYKVAKRGQDVALRCDPISGHVSLFWYQQALGQGPEFLTYFQNEAQLDKSGLPSDRFFAERPEGSVSTLKIQRTQQEDSAVYLCASSLKAKERQGLRNIQYFGAGTRLSVL.

This clonotype was counted between two and nine times. This chain connects TRBV20-1 to TRBJ2-3, with 15 bases fitting TRBD2. The V gene's germline CDR1 is DFQATT and CDR2 SNEGSKA (reference sequence). The CDR3 runs to 16 residues. V shed 0 bases and J 5 bases; nucleotides not matched to a gene: 3. In DNA, the CDR3 is TGCAGTGCTAGAGAAGGACTAGCGGGAGGGAAAGATACGCAGTATTTT. It translates to CSAREGLAGGKDTQYF.

The V call is TRBV20-1, the J call TRBJ2-5; the match to TRBD2 covers 7 bases. This CDR3 is built from 13 residues. V dropped 3 bases and J dropped 5; count of bases not matched to a gene: 6. The germline V gene encodes CDR1 DFQATT and CDR2 SNEGSKA (reference sequence). The DNA for the CDR3 is TGCAGTGCTAGTTTCGCGGGAGCGGAGACCCAGTACTTC. Protein product: CSASFAGAETQYF.

The chain is built from TRBV18 and TRBJ1-1; D remains ambiguous. CDR1 is KGHSH and CDR2 is LQKENI in the germline V gene. Deletions cut 2 bases from V and 12 bases from J, with 13 bases between. This CDR3 contains 12 residues. CDR3 region: CASSPNNGVTFF. The CDR3 nucleotides read TGTGCCAGCTCACCAAATAACGGAGTGACTTTCTTT.

The V gene is TRBV29-1, the J gene TRBJ1-1; D perhaps matches TRBD1 (6 bases). Germline V gene sequence: CDR1 SQVTM, CDR2 ANQGSEA. Trimming took 0 bases from V and 9 from J, leaving 14 bases between them. This CDR3 has 13 residues. The CDR3 sequence is CSVEDQGRGKAFF. In DNA, the CDR3 is TGCAGCGTTGAAGATCAGGGCAGGGGAAAAGCTTTCTTT.

This rearrangement joins TRBV10-3 to TRBJ2-1, with TRBD2 identical over 14 bases. Germline lookup yields CDR1 ENHRY and CDR2 SYGVKD. V trimming: 5 bases; J trimming: 7 bases; junction bases outside the gene matches: 10. The CDR3 contains 17 residues. In DNA, the CDR3 is TGTGCCATCAGTAAAGAGGGACTAGCGGGAGCCAATAATGAGCAGTTCTTC. Amino acids: CAISKEGLAGANNEQFF.

This clonotype was seen repeatedly, ten times or more. The chain has TRBV5-8 and TRBJ2-1, with 7 positions matching TRBD2. The CDR3 length is 19 residues. V gave up 0 bases and J gave up 0 bases; unmatched junction bases: 12. Looked up from germline, CDR1 is SGHTS and CDR2 is YDEGEE. The CDR3 is CASSLAVRGVAGSYNEQFF. In DNA, the CDR3 is TGTGCCAGCAGCTTGGCCGTGCGAGGAGTAGCGGGCTCCTACAATGAGCAGTTCTTC.

The chain uses TRBV6-5 and TRBJ2-7; D not resolved. V was clipped by 5 bases and J by 2 bases, with 16 bases between them. CDR1 is MNHEY, CDR2 SVGAGI, per germline. The CDR3 covers 15 residues. DNA of the CDR3: TGTGCCAGCAGTCCCACCGGCAGGCCGGCCTACGAGCAGTACTTC. This gives the protein CASSPTGRPAYEQYF.

The rearrangement links TRBV6-2 or TRBV6-3 to TRBJ2-4, with D perhaps matching TRBD1 or TRBD2 (5 bases each). The CDR3 has 17 residues. The V end lost 6 bases, the J end lost 0 bases, and 18 bases lay between the germline ends. Germline CDR1 and CDR2: MNHEY and SVGEGT. The CDR3 nucleotides are TGTGCCAGCAGGCCGATCGAGCGGACACTAGCCAAAAACATTCAGTACTTC. Translated, it gives CASRPIERTLAKNIQYF.

This clonotype was seen more than once but under ten times. CDR3 sequence: CSVEDLGRPGQETQYF. The CDR3 coding sequence is TGCAGCGTTGAAGACCTAGGGCGGCCGGGCCAAGAGACCCAGTACTTC. The V and J genes are TRBV29-1 and TRBJ2-5; D gene unclear. This CDR3 region has 16 residues. Germline loops: CDR1 SQVTM, CDR2 ANQGSEA. Trimming left V 0 bases short and J 1 base short, with 15 bases between. The complete variable domain, with remaining parts taken from reference TRBV29-1 and TRBJ2-5, reads SAVISQKPSRDICQRGTSLTIQCQVDSQVTMMFWYRQQPGQSLTLIATANQGSEATYESGFVIDKFPISRPNLTFSTLTVSNMSPEDSSIYLCSVEDLGRPGQETQYFGPGTRLLVL.

The chain employs TRBV5-1 and TRBJ2-7, with D unclear. Between the trimmed V and J ends, which lost 2 bases and 6 bases, there was a span of 18 bases. The CDR3 extends over 15 amino acids. The germline CDR1 and CDR2 sequences are SGHRS and YFSETQ. Here the CDR3 reads CASSFQPSVISEQYF. CDR3 sequence (DNA): TGCGCCAGCAGCTTCCAACCGTCTGTCATAAGCGAGCAGTACTTC.

The rearrangement joins TRBV7-2 to TRBJ2-7; 9 positions agree with TRBD2. The CDR3 is 15 residues long. The germline CDR1 and CDR2 sequences are SGHTA and FQGNSA. J was trimmed by 0 bases and V by 2 bases; bases with no gene match: 2. This CDR3 reads CASSLSGRYSYEQYF. DNA of the CDR3: TGTGCCAGCAGCTTAAGCGGGAGGTACTCCTACGAGCAGTACTTC.

The V gene is TRBV7-8, the J gene TRBJ2-7; D remains unclear. The V gene lost 5 bases and the J gene lost 0 bases, with 14 bases spanning the gap. The CDR3 consists of 15 residues. Germline CDR1 and CDR2: SGHVS and FQNEAQ. The CDR3 region is CASSETGLSSYEQYF. CDR3 sequence (DNA): TGTGCCAGCAGCGAGACCGGGCTGAGCTCCTACGAGCAGTACTTC.

This clonotype appeared a few times. The chain carries TRBV28 and TRBJ2-4; D might be TRBD2 (6 bases). This CDR3 is 16 amino acids long. Germline lookup yields CDR1 MDHEN and CDR2 SYDVKM. Trimming took 6 bases from V and 1 from J, leaving 16 bases between them. The CDR3 nucleotides are TGTGCCAGCAGCCCTCTCGGGGGATCGGCCAAAAACATTCAGTACTTC. Translating it yields CASSPLGGSAKNIQYF.

The chain is built from TRBV6-6 and TRBJ2-7; D perhaps matches TRBD1 (6 bases). This CDR3 comprises 16 residues. Germline V lookup: CDR1 MNHNY, CDR2 SVGAGI (reference sequence). V was clipped by 0 bases and J by 4 bases, with 16 bases between them. CDR3 loop: CASSYSVQGMVYEQYF. CDR3 DNA sequence: TGTGCCAGCAGTTACTCGGTTCAGGGGATGGTTTACGAGCAGTACTTC.

V usage is TRBV7-3 and J usage is TRBJ2-1; D is perhaps TRBD1 (6 bases). Germline V lookup: CDR1 SGHTA, CDR2 FQGTGA. The CDR3 consists of 13 residues. V gave up 5 bases and J gave up 9 bases, with 14 bases separating them. The CDR3 DNA sequence: TGTGCCAGCAGCGGACGGACAGCTGGTGAGCAGTTCTTC. Translation: CASSGRTAGEQFF.

This clonotype was seen at least ten times. The V call is TRBV28, the J call TRBJ2-1; 9 bases match TRBD2. The CDR3 sequence is 14 residues long. Per the germline V gene, CDR1 is MDHEN and CDR2 is SYDVKM. The J segment lost 13 bases and the V segment lost 5 bases, leaving 12 bases of the junction unmatched. CDR3 nucleotides: TGTGCCAGCAGTGCATCCTCTGGCGGGGGGGCACAGTTCTTC. Protein product: CASSASSGGGAQFF. Filled out from reference TRBV28 and TRBJ2-1, the complete variable domain reads DVKVTQSSRYLVKRTGEKVFLECVQDMDHENMFWYRQDPGLGLRLIYFSYDVKMKEKGDIPEGYSVSREKKERFSLILESASTNQTSMYLCASSASSGGGAQFFGPGTRLTVL.

This clonotype has a handful of counts. The V and J genes are TRBV4-3 and TRBJ2-3; 9 bases line up with TRBD2. Germline loops: CDR1 LGHNA, CDR2 YSLEER. The V segment lost 1 base and the J segment 7 bases; nucleotides outside the gene matches: 12. The CDR3 covers 17 residues. CDR3 nucleotide sequence: TGCGCCAGCAGCCAAGGCGCTTCCGCGGGGGGGCCCAATACGCAGTATTTT. It translates to CASSQGASAGGPNTQYF.

This chain connects TRBV27 to TRBJ1-5; D uncertain. The CDR3 spans 15 residues. Germline V gene sequence: CDR1 MNHEY, CDR2 SMNVEV (reference sequence). Between the trimmed V and J ends, which lost 3 bases and 6 bases, there was a span of 15 bases. The CDR3 sequence: CASSFTQHRGQPQHF. The DNA of the CDR3 is TGTGCCAGCAGTTTCACCCAACATCGGGGTCAGCCCCAGCATTTT.